This T cell receptor beta chain was found in a study of blood T cell repertoires in COVID-19. Background on the study: Samples of COVID-19 (acute and convalescent) were obtained from the United States, Italy and Spain. PBMCs, B-cell-depleted T cells, or T cells were the source of the cDNA or gDNA that made up the material.

Germline CDR1 reads SQVTM; CDR2 reads ANQGSEA. The trim removed 5 bases at V and 4 bases at J, leaving 7 bases unmatched. This CDR3 comprises 14 residues. In the source study's methods: The authors estimated nucleated cell counts from reference gene primer amplification. Measured with immunoSEQ multiplex PCR; TCRdb has only the in-frame clones, and not every one. From that table come the V and J calls and clone size; the DNA was used to work out D and trimming. The table has about 150,000 clones, about nine tenths seen once; the top ten hold about 6.5%. J is TRBJ1-2 and V is TRBV29-1; 10 positions match TRBD1. What was sequenced was peripheral blood. The TCR comes from a man older than 75 with acute or convalescent COVID-19. The CDR3: CSVLTGGLTYGYTF. The DNA for the CDR3 is TGCAGCGTTTTGACAGGGGGCTTAACCTATGGCTACACCTTC.